The T cell receptor beta chain described here comes from a study of T-cell reconstitution after alpha-beta-depleted transplantation in children. The CDR3 sequence is 14 residues long. Germline V gene lookup returns CDR1 SEHNR and CDR2 FQNEAQ (reference sequence). V was shortened by 5 bases and J by 4 bases, with 15 bases between the two germline ends. This clonotype turned up a few times. During its preparation, the TCRbeta library received unique molecular identifiers. TCRdb passed the PCR reads through MiXCR, listing each CDR3 protein once. Seen here are hundreds of thousands of distinct CDR3 sequences, 15% to 20% observed once, and the top ten hold over 0.95%.

The chain employs TRBV7-9 and TRBJ2-7; possible D gene TRBD2, 6 bases. The TCR sequence derives from a human donor who donated a stem cell graft to a child with acute myeloid leukemia. The sample was PBMCs from the stem cell graft donor, taken from the stem cell graft. CDR3 loop: CASSPSTGDYEQYV. The CDR3 DNA follows: TGTGCCAGCAGCCCTTCGACGGGAGATTACGAGCAGTACGTC.